Sequencing of this T cell receptor (beta chain) was carried out in a study of untreated major depressive disorder. The donors were all European-descended. Around 95% CD4+ purity was typical by flow cytometry. Produced via immunoSEQ multiplex PCR; TCRdb's table is partial and in-frame only. The sample has 20,000 to 25,000 clones; approximately 87% are singletons. The V end was cut by 6 bases, the J end by 2 bases, with 13 bases between. This CDR3 has 14 amino acids. In germline, CDR1 is MNHNS, CDR2 SASEGT. The origin of this receptor is a woman in her thirties in good health. Sequencing was carried out using CD4+ T cells from PBMCs. The chain combines TRBV6-1 with TRBJ1-2; the D gene is possibly TRBD1 (6 bases). CDR3 DNA: TGTGCCAGCAGATCAGGGGCGTTAAACTATGGCTACACCTTC. It is translated as CASRSGALNYGYTF.